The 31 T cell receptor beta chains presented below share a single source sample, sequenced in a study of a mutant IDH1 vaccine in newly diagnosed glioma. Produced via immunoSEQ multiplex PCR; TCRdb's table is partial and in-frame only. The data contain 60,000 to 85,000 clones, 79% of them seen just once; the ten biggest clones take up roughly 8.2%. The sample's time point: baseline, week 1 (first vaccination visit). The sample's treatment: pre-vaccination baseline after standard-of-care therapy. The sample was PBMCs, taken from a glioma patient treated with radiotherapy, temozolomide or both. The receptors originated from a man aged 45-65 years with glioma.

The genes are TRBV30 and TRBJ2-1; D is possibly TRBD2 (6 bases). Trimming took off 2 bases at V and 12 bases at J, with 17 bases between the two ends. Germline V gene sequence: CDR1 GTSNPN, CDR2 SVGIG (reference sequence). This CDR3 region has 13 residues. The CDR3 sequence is CAWSFTSSGVQFF. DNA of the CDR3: TGTGCCTGGAGTTTCACTAGCAGCGGCGTGCAGTTCTTC.

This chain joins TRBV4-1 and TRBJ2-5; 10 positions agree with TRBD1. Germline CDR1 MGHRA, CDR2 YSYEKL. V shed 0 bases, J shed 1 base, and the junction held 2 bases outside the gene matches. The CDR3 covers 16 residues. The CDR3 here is CASSQDWDRGQETQYF. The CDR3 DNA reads TGCGCCAGCAGCCAAGATTGGGACAGGGGCCAAGAGACCCAGTACTTC.

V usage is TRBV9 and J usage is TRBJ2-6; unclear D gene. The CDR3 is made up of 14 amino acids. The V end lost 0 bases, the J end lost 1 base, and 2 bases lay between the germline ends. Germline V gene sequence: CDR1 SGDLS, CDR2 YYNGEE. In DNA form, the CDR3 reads TGTGCCAGCAGCGTAGATTCTGGGGCCAACGTCCTGACTTTC. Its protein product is CASSVDSGANVLTF.

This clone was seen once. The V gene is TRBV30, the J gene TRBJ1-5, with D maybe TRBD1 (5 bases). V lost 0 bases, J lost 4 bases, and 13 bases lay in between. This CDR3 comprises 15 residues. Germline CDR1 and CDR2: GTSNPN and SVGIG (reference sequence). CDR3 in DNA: TGTGCCTGGAGTGTATATGGGACGGCGAATCAGCCCCAGCATTTT. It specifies CAWSVYGTANQPQHF.

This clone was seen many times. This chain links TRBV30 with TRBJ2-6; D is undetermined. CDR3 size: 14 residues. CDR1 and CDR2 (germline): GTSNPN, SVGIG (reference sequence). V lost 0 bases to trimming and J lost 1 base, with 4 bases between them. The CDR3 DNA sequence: TGTGCCTGGAGTGTAGGGTCTGGGGCCAACGTCCTGACTTTC. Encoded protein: CAWSVGSGANVLTF.

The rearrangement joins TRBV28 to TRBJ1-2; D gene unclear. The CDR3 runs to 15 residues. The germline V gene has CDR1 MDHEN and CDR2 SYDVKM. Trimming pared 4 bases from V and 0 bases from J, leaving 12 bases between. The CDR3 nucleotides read TGTGCCAGCAGTTCCGACGACGGTGCTAACTATGGCTACACCTTC. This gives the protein CASSSDDGANYGYTF.

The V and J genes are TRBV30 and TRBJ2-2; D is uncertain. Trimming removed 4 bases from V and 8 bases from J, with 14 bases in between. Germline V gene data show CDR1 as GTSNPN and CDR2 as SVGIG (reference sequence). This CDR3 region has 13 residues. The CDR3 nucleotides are TGTGCCTGGACGATGCAGGAAACTGGGGAGCTGTTTTTT. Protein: CAWTMQETGELFF.

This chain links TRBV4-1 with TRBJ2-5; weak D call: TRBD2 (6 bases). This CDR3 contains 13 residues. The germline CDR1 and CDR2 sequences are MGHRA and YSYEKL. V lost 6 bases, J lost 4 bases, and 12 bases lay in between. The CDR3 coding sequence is TGCGCCAGCAGTCGACTAGTCGCAGAGACCCAGTACTTC. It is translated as CASSRLVAETQYF.

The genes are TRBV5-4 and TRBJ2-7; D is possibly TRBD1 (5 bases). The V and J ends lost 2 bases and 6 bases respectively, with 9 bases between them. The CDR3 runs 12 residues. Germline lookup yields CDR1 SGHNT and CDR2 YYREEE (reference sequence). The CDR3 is CASSLGVGEQYF. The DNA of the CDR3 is TGTGCCAGCAGCTTAGGGGTTGGCGAGCAGTACTTC.

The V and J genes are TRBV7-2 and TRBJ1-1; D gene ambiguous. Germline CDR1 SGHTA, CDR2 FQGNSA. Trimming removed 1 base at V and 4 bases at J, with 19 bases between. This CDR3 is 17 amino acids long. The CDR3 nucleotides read TGTGCCAGCAGCTTAGTTGTGGGCAGGAGGGCTGTCACTGAAGCTTTCTTT. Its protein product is CASSLVVGRRAVTEAFF.

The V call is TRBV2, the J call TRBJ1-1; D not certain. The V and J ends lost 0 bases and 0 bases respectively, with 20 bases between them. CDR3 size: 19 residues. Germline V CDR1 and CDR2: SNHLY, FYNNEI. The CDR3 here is CASSEAGHGRVGVNTEAFF. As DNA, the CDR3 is TGTGCCAGCAGTGAAGCGGGTCACGGTAGGGTTGGGGTGAACACTGAAGCTTTCTTT.

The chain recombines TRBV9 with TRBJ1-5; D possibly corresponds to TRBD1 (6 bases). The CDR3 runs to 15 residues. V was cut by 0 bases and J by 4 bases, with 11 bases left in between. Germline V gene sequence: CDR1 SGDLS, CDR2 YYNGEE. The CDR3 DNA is TGTGCCAGCAGCGTAGAGGCAGGGGAGAATCAGCCCCAGCATTTT. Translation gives CASSVEAGENQPQHF.

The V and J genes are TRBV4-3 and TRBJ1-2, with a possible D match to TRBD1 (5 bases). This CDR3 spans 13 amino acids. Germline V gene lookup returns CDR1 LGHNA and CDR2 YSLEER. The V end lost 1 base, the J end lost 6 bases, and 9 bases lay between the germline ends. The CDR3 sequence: CASSQASTDGYTF. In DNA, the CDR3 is TGCGCCAGCAGCCAAGCATCGACAGATGGCTACACCTTC.

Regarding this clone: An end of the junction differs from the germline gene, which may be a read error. Written as DNA, the CDR3 is TGTGCCAGCACCGTAGGTGAGGCGGGGTCGAACACCGGGGAGCTGTTTTTT. Its translation is CASTVGEAGSNTGELFF. The genes are TRBV9 and TRBJ2-2, with D possibly TRBD2 on 6 matching bases. This CDR3 region has 17 residues. Germline V lookup: CDR1 SGDLS, CDR2 YYNGEE.

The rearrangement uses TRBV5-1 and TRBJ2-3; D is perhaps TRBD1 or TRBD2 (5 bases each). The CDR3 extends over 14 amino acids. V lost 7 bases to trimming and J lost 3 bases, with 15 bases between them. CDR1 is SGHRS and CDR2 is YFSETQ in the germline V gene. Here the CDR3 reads CASGVGGSTDTQYF. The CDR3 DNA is TGCGCCAGCGGAGTTGGGGGTTCGACAGATACGCAGTATTTT. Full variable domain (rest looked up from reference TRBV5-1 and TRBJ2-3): KAGVTQTPRYLIKTRGQQVTLSCSPISGHRSVSWYQQTPGQGLQFLFEYFSETQRNKGNFPGRFSGRQFSNSRSEMNVSTLELGDSALYLCASGVGGSTDTQYFGPGTRLTVL.

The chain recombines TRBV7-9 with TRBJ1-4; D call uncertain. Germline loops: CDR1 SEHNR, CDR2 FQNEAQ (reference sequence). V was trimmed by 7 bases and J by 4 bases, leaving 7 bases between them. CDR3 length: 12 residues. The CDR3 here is CASNILNEKLFF. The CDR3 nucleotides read TGTGCCAGCAACATACTTAATGAAAAACTGTTTTTT. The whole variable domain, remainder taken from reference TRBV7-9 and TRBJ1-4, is DTGVSQNPRHKITKRGQNVTFRCDPISEHNRLYWYRQTLGQGPEFLTYFQNEAQLEKSRLLSDRFSAERPKGSFSTLEIQRTEQGDSAMYLCASNILNEKLFFGSGTQLSVL.

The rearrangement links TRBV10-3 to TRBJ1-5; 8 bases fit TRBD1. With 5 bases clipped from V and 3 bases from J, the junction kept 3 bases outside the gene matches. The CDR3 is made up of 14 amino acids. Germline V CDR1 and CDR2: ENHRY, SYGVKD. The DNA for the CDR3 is TGTGCCATCAGTCGACAGGGGTACAATCAGCCCCAGCATTTT. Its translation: CAISRQGYNQPQHF.

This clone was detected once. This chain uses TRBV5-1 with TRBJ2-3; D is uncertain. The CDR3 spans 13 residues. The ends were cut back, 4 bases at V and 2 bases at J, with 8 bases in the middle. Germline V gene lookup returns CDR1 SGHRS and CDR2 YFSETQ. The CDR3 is CASSITYTDTQYF. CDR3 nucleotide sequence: TGCGCCAGCAGCATCACGTACACAGATACGCAGTATTTT.

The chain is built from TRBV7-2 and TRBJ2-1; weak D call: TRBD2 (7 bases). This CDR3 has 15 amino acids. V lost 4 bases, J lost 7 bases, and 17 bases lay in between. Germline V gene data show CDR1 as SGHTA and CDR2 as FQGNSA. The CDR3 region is CASSSQGGGRNEQFF. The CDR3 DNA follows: TGTGCCAGCAGCTCCCAAGGGGGGGGGCGAAATGAGCAGTTCTTC.

The CDR3 region is CASSQGIARAGRNTEAFF. The CDR3 DNA reads TGCGCCAGCAGCCAAGGAATCGCCAGGGCGGGGCGCAACACTGAAGCTTTCTTT. The J gene is TRBJ1-1, the V gene TRBV4-1; D might be TRBD1 (5 bases). The V end lost 1 base, the J end lost 2 bases, and 20 bases lay between the germline ends. The length of the CDR3 is 18 residues. Looked up from germline, CDR1 is MGHRA and CDR2 is YSYEKL.

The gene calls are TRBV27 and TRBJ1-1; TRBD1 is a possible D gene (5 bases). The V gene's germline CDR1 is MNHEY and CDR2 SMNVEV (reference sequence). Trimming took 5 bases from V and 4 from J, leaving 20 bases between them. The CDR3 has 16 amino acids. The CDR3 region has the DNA TGTGCCAGCAGTGCGAACAACCGGGACCTAGGCACTGAAGCTTTCTTT. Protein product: CASSANNRDLGTEAFF.

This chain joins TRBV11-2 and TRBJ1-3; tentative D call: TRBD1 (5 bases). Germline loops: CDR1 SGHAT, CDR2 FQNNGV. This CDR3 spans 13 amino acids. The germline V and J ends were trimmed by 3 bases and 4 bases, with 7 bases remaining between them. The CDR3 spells CASSLTEGNTIYF. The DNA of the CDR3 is TGTGCCAGCAGCTTGACAGAAGGAAACACCATATATTTT. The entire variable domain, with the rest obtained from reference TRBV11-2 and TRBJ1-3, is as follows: EAGVAQSPRYKIIEKRQSVAFWCNPISGHATLYWYQQILGQGPKLLIQFQNNGVVDDSQLPKDRFSAERLKGVDSTLKIQPAKLEDSAVYLCASSLTEGNTIYFGEGSWLTVV.

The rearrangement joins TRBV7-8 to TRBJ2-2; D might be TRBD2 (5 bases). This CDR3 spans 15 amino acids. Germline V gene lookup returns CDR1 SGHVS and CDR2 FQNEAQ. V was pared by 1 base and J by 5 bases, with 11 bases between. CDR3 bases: TGTGCCAGCAGCTTAGATGGACTCAGGACCGGGGAGCTGTTTTTT. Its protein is CASSLDGLRTGELFF.

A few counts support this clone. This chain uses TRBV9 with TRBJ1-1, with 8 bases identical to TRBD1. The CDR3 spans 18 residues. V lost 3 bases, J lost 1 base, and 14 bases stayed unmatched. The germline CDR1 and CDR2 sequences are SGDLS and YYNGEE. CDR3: CASSAWTGRLKRNTEAFF. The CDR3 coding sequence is TGTGCCAGCAGCGCCTGGACAGGGAGGCTGAAGAGGAACACTGAAGCTTTCTTT.

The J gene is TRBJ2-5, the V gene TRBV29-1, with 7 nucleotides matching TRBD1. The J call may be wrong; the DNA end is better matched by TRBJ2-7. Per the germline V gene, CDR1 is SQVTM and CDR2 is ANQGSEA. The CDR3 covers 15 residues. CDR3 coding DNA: TGCAGCGTTGAAGTGGAAAGGGACAGAGCCTACGAGCAGTACTTC. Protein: CSVEVERDRAYEQYF.

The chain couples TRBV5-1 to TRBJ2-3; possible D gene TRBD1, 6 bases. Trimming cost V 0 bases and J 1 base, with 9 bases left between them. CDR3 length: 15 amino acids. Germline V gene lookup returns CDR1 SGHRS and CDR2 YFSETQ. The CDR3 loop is CASSLGGQRTDTQYF. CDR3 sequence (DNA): TGCGCCAGCAGCTTGGGTGGACAGCGCACAGATACGCAGTATTTT.

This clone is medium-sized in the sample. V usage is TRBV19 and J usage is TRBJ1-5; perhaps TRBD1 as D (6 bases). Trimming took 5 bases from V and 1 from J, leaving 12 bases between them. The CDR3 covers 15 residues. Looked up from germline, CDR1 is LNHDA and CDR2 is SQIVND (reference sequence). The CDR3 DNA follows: TGTGCCAGTAGTGTCAGGGGCGGAAGCAATCAGCCCCAGCATTTT. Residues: CASSVRGGSNQPQHF.

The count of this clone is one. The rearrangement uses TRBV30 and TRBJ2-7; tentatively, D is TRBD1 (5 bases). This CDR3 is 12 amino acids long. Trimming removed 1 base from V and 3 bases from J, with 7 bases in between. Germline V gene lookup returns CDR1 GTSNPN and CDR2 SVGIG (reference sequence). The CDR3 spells CAWSERGYEQYF. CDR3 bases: TGTGCCTGGAGTGAAAGGGGCTACGAGCAGTACTTC.

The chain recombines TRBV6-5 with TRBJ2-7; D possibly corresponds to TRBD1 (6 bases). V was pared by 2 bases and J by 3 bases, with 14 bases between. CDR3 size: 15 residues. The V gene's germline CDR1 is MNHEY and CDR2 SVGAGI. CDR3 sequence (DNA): TGTGCCAGCAGTTACCCGGGGACATCCTTCTACGAGCAGTACTTC. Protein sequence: CASSYPGTSFYEQYF.

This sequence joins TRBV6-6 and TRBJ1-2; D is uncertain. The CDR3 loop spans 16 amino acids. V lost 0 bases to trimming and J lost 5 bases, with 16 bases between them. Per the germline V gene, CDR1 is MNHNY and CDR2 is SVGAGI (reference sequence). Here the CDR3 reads CASSYSLRERMYGYTF. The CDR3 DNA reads TGTGCCAGCAGTTACTCGCTACGGGAGCGAATGTATGGCTACACCTTC.

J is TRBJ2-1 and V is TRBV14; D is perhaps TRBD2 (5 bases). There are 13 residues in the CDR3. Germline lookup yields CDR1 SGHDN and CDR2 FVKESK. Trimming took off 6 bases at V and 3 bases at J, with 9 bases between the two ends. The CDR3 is CASRLGNYNEQFF. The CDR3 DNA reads TGTGCCAGCAGGCTCGGGAACTACAATGAGCAGTTCTTC.